This record concerns one TCR beta chain sequence. Its antigen remains unidentified. Per-nucleotide qualities are absent, and no much larger clonotype sits a single base away. CDR1 and CDR2 were assigned from the germline V gene as LGHNA and YSLEER. The CDR3 starts with the cysteine, ends with the phenylalanine, and has 14 residues. Just the 42-base CDR3 DNA is kept, in frame starting at base 1. The V and J ends are trimmed by 0 bases and 6 bases, leaving 11 bases between them. RNA was extracted with the RNeasy kit and roughly 0.45 to 1 ug was reverse transcribed using random hexamers. The immunoSEQ multiplex PCR assay, covering 54 Vbeta and 13 Jbeta segments, was used to amplify TCR beta CDR3 regions. PCR amplification bias was corrected using a synthetic template baseline for primer optimization and computational correction. The authors processed their data as follows. Reads were assigned to V, D and J genes according to IMGT and analyzed in immunoSEQ Analyzer, with only productive sequences retained. To calculate clonality, Shannon entropy was normalized by log2 of the number of productive unique sequences and then subtracted from one. For each patient and control, public and private clones were evaluated within the 100 most prevalent clones. A clone was defined as Susac-specific if it was absent from the healthy and MS cohorts, from some 980 published viral clones and from other ImmuneACCESS disease sequences. The public reads were run again by TCRdb, first through fastp at Q25 and then through MiXCR, and only productive beta chains were kept. Rows are unified per CDR3 protein, each entry keeping the most common DNA and genes. TCRdb's processing, not the study's, gives the V and J calls here. This sample comprises about 300,000 distinct CDR3 sequences, approximately 85% of them detected only once. In total, the top ten clones hold roughly 0.21% of the sample.

Peripheral blood CD8+ and CD4+ T cells from healthy donors, Susac syndrome patients and multiple sclerosis patients were profiled by high-throughput TCR beta sequencing. The multiple sclerosis controls were treatment-naive patients who had stable or active relapsing-remitting disease and met the revised McDonald criteria. Bulk CD8+ and CD4+ T cells were purified by magnetic negative isolation, whereas CD8+ TEMRA cells were enriched by FACS. Blood was collected in EDTA tubes and processed within 24 hours, with PBMCs isolated through density gradient centrifugation. PBMCs intended for TCR sequencing were frozen in liquid nitrogen and were later thawed in a 37 degrees C water bath. A purity of at least 90% was achieved for sorted or isolated CD4+, CD8+ and CD8+ TEMRA cells. The sample belongs to a study of CD8 T cells in Susac syndrome (dated by TCRdb to between 2019 and 2020). Study-wide context: The study used repertoire sequencing to test whether antigen drove CD8+ T cell activation and differentiation in Susac syndrome. The clonality of the CD8+ T cell repertoire was compared across 11 to 12 healthy donors, about 14 Susac syndrome patients and under 18 multiple sclerosis patients.

What the study reported, not specific to this receptor: The number of individuals in the TCR sequencing and HLA analysis was acknowledged as relatively small.

This sequence was found in a human donor with multiple sclerosis. The specimen was CD8+ T cells from PBMCs. The sequence is built from TRBV4-3 and TRBJ1-2; the D region possibly corresponds to TRBD1 (6 bases align). The DNA sequence is given as TGCGCCAGCAGCCAAGATTGGGACACTAATGGCTACACCTTC. It is translated as CASSQDWDTNGYTF.